This T cell receptor (beta chain) was observed in a study of T cells after yellow fever vaccination. This clonotype was counted many times. Its matching antigen is unknown. The CDR3 consists of 13 residues. Trimming at V came to 2 bases and at J to 9 bases, leaving 5 bases not matched to a gene. The study made its TCR cDNA through 5'RACE template switching. That step introduced a universal primer site along with UMIs. TCRdb analysed the 5' RACE reads with MiXCR anew, one entry per CDR3 protein. In the table there are around 160,000 distinct CDR3 sequences, less than 9% of which are singletons. Whole-study findings and limits: Clonotype sharing between CD4 and CD8 compartments was small.

Source: CD4+ T cells sorted from PBMCs, taken 5 days after the first yellow fever vaccination. The sequence came from a young man who received the YFV17D yellow fever vaccine. This chain links TRBV23-1 with TRBJ2-7; 9 nucleotides match TRBD1. TRBV23-1 carries the ORF label, with uncertain function. CDR3 DNA sequence: TGCGCCAGCAGTCAAAAGACAGGGGGTGGGCAGTACGTC. Amino acid sequence: CASSQKTGGGQYV.